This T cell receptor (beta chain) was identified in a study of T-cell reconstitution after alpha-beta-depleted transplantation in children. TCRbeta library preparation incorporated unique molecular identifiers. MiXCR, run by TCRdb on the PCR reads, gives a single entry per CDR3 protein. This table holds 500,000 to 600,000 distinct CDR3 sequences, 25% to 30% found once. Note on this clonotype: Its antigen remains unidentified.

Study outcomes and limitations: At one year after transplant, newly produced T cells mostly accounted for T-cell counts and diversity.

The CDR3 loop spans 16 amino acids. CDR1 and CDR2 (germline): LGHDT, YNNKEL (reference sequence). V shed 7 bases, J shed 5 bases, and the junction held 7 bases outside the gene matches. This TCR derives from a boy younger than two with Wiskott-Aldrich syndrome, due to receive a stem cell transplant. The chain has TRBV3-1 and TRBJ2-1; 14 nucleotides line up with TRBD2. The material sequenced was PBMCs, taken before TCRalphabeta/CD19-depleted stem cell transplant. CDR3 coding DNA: TGTGCCAGCACCCGACTAGCGGGAGGGCCCCACAATGAGCAGTTCTTC. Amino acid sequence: CASTRLAGGPHNEQFF.